This T cell receptor beta chain was observed in a study of shared clonotypes between healthy human individuals. Broader study findings: Estimated richness was generally greater in naive than memory subsets. An expected dependence of interdonor clonotype sharing on sequencing depth was noted.

Germline CDR1 is MDHEN and CDR2 is SYDVKM. V lost 7 bases to trimming and J lost 4 bases; unmatched junction nucleotides: 14. The CDR3 runs to 17 residues. Worth noting for this clone: Its antigen is undetermined.

Terminally differentiated effector memory CD45RA+ cells were excluded from the naive CD8 cells, which were CD45RO-negative and positively selected for CCR7. Sorted-subset replicate PCRs used 200 ng of genomic DNA. This amount corresponded to 30,000 to 35,000 T cell genomes. The assay was immunoSEQ multiplex PCR, and TCRdb's table has in-frame clones only and misses some. The table has approximately 1.9 million clones, roughly 95% seen once. This receptor was obtained from a man aged 18-30 years in good health. Some clones in this sample may be carry-over from other donors' samples. Sequenced: naive CD8+ T cells from PBMCs. The chain is built from TRBV28 and TRBJ2-7, with TRBD1 matching 12 bases. The DNA of the CDR3 is TGTGCCAGCATACCTAAGATCCGGGACAGGGGGCCGTACGAGCAGTACTTC. It translates to CASIPKIRDRGPYEQYF.